These T cell receptor beta chains were read from a single sample in a study of CD4 and CD8 cells across lung adenocarcinoma regions. One entry per CDR3 protein results from TCRdb running MiXCR on the PCR reads. The top ten clones hold about 33% of a sample with about 3,400 distinct CDR3 sequences, roughly 61% of them seen once. The sequenced sample was CD4+ T cells from the center of a lung tumor. These receptors were obtained from a female donor with lung adenocarcinoma. The CD4 and CD8 labels of this study may be unreliable. Both conserved end residues are trimmed from each CDR3.

v_gene | CDR3aa
TRBV6-1 | ARAPGPRDKETQY
TRBV9 | ASSNSGIAGGTDTQY
TRBV6-1 | ASTVLAGGYLDEQF
TRBV6-1 | ATETAGLVYNEQF
TRBV6-5 | ASSYDAGGTEAF
TRBV6-2/TRBV6-3 | ASGRPGGNSYEQY
TRBV6-2/TRBV6-3 | GSVSGVGAKDTQY
TRBV7-2 | ASGRGLAGGGETQY
TRBV7-2 | ASSPQGSYNEQF
TRBV12-3/TRBV12-4 | ASSFETSGFYNEQF
TRBV12-3/TRBV12-4 | ASSGTGGKNMQY
TRBV20-1 | SAGGGARDQDTQY
TRBV7-2 | ASSWGRNTEAF
TRBV6-1 | ASSQVLAVSTEALY
TRBV6-2/TRBV6-3 | ASSADIISNQPQH
TRBV6-5 | ASSYGGIAGVNIQY
TRBV10-1 | ATGLGAKNTQY
TRBV6-1 | ASMSTSRAADEQF
TRBV27 | ASSLVGSGRWDTQY
TRBV6-1 | ASSKPWGQAGDEQF
TRBV6-1 | ASSENGRTGGRRETQY
TRBV27 | ASRPDPYLYNEQF
TRBV10-2 | ASTPRDGSSYEQY
TRBV20-1 | SARDNPLAGEGHEQF